This TCR beta chain was recorded in a study of T cell repertoires in cytomegalovirus infection. Study at large: Indicated by public TCR beta signatures were CMV infection and matching HLA type.

TCRdb re-called the reads through MiXCR, storing one row per CDR3 protein. The top ten clones hold 48% of a sample with roughly 570,000 distinct CDR3 sequences, roughly 43% of them seen once. The CDR3 consists of 14 residues. Trimming stripped 2 bases from V and 4 bases from J, with 9 bases between. Germline V lookup: CDR1 WSHSY, CDR2 SAAADI. On this clonotype: Its matching antigen is unknown.

The study, taken as a whole, reports: Ex vivo responses were dominated by HLA-C-restricted CMV-specific TCR beta clonotypes.

The receptor was isolated from a human donor in good health (CMV status not recorded). Some clones in this sample may be carry-over from other donors' samples. The rearrangement links TRBV10-2 to TRBJ1-5, with D unclear. Specimen: cultured PBMCs, collected from culture after CMV antigen stimulation. CDR3 sequence: CASSETTLNQPQHF. The CDR3 DNA follows: TGCGCCAGCAGTGAGACTACACTTAATCAGCCCCAGCATTTT.